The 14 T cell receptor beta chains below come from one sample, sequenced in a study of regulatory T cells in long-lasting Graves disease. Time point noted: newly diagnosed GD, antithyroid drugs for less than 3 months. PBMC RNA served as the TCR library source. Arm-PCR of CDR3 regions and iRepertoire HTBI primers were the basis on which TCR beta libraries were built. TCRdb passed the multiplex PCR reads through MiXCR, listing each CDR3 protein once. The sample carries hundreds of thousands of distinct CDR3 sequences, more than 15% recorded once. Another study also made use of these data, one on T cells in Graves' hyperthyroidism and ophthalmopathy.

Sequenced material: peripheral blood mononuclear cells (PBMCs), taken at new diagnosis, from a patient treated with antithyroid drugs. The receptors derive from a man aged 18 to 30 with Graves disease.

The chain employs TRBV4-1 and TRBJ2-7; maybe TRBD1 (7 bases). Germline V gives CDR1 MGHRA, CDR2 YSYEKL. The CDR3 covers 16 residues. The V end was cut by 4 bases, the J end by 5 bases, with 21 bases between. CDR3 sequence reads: CASSPLPGQGGNEQYF. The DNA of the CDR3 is TGCGCCAGCAGCCCCCTACCCGGGCAGGGGGGCAACGAGCAGTACTTC.

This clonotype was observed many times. The DNA for the CDR3 is TGTGCCAGCAGTCGGACAGGGGACGACGAGCAGTACTTC. Amino acids: CASSRTGDDEQYF. This rearrangement joins TRBV12-3 or TRBV12-4 to TRBJ2-7, with TRBD1 matching 9 bases. The CDR3 sequence is 13 residues long. J gave up 5 bases and V 5 bases, and 4 bases lay outside the gene matches.

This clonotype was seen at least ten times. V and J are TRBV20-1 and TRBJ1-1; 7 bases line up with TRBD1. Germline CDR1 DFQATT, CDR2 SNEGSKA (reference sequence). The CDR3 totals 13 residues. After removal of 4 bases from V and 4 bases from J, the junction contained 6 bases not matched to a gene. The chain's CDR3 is CSATQGVGTEAFF. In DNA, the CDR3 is TGCAGTGCTACTCAGGGGGTAGGCACTGAAGCTTTCTTT.

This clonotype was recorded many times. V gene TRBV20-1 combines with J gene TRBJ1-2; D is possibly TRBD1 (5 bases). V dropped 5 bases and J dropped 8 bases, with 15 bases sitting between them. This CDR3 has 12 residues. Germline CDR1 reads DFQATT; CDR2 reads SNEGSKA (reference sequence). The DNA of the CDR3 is TGCAGTGCTGGGAGGTCAGGGAGCGGCTACACCTTC. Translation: CSAGRSGSGYTF.

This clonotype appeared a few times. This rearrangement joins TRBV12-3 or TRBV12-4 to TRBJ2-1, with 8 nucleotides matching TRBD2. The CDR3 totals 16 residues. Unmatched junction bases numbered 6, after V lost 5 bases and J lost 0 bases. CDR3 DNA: TGTGCCAGCAGTCGATCTACTAGCGGCTCCTACAATGAGCAGTTCTTC. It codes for CASSRSTSGSYNEQFF.

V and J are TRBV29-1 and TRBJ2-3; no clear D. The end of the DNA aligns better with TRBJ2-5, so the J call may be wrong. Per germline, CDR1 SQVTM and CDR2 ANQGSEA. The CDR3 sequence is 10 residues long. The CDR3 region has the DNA TGCAGCGTTGTTGGGCAGACCCAGTACTTC. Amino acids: CSVVGQTQYF.

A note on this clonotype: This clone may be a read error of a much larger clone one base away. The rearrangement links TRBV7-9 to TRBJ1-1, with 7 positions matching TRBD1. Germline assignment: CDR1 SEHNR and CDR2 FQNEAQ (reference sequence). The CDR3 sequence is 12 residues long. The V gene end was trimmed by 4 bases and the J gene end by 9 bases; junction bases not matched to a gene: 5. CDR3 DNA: TGTGCCAGCAGCTCGACAGGGAGGAAAGCTTTCTTT. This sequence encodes CASSSTGRKAFF.

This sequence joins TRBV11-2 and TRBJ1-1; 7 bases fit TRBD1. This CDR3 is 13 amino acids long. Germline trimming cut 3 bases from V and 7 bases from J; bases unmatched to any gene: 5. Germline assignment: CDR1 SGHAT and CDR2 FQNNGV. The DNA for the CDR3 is TGTGCCAGCAGCTTGACAGGGACGGATGAAGCTTTCTTT. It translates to CASSLTGTDEAFF.

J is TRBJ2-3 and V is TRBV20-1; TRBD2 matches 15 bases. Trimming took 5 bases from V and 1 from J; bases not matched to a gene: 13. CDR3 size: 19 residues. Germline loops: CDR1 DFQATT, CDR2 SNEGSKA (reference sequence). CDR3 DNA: TGCAGTGCTCCGACCCCATGGACTAGCGGGAGGGCCGGCACAGATACGCAGTATTTT. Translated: CSAPTPWTSGRAGTDTQYF.

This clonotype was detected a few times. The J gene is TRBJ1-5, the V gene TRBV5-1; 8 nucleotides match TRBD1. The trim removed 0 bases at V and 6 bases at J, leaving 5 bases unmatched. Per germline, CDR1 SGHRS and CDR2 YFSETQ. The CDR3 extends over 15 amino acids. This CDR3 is CASSLASGGSQPQHF. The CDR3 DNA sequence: TGCGCCAGCAGCTTGGCTTCAGGGGGCAGTCAGCCCCAGCATTTT.

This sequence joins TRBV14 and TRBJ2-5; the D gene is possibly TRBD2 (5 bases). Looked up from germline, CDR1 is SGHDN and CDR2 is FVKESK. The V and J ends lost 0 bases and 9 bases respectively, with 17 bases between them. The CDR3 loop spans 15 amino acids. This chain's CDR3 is CASSQEDGDYLSQYF. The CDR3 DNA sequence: TGTGCCAGCAGCCAAGAGGATGGCGACTATCTCTCCCAGTACTTC.

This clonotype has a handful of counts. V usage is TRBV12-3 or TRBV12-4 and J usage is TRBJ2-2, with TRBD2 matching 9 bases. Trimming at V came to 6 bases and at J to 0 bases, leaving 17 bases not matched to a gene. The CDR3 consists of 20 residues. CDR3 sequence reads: CASSLDRVRLAGPNTGELFF. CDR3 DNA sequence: TGTGCCAGCAGCCTCGACAGGGTCCGGCTAGCGGGACCGAACACCGGGGAGCTGTTTTTT.

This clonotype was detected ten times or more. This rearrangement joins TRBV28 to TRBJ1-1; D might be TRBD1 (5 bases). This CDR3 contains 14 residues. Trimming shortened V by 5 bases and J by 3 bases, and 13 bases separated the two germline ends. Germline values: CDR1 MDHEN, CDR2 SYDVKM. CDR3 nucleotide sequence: TGTGCCAGCAGTCCCCATAGACAGTACACTGAAGCTTTCTTT. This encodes CASSPHRQYTEAFF.

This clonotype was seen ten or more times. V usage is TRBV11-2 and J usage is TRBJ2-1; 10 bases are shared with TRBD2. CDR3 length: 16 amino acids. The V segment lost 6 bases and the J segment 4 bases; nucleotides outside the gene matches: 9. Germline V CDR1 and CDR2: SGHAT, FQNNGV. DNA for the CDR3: TGTGCCAGCAGACGGCTAGCGGGGGAGTTTTACAATGAGCAGTTCTTC. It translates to CASRRLAGEFYNEQFF.